This T cell receptor (beta chain) was retrieved from a study of tumor-infiltrating lymphocytes in primary liver carcinoma (TCRdb year 2017). For the study in its entirety: Of the five patients, three men and two women aged 30 to 69 years, four had hepatocellular carcinoma and one had combined HCC and intrahepatic cholangiocarcinoma. The 25 tumor region samples were profiled with Agilent mRNA microarrays so that TCRbeta repertoire diversity could be related to the local molecular phenotype. A total of about 35 specimens from 5 patients went through TCRbeta repertoire sequencing, namely 25 tumor regions, 5 adjacent noncancerous liver tissues and 5 peripheral blood samples. Tumors of the five patients were stage T1-T3 N0M0 with maximum diameters of roughly 4 to 11 cm. For each liver tumor, the study sampled five regions along with adjacent normal tissue and blood, and applied TCRbeta repertoire sequencing, expression microarrays and whole-exome sequencing. Reproducibility between technical replicate repertoires was high, with correlation coefficients above 0.95 and mean shared-clone rates about 0.9. Roughly 3.65 to 8 million productive TCRbeta reads were obtained per sample, and no significant difference in read depth was found between tissue types. General conclusions and limits of the study: Only about 8-24% of top clones were present in all five regions of a tumor, suggesting spatial heterogeneity of tumor-infiltrating T cells. With just 4 to 6 patients in the study, the authors point out that the findings should be validated in a larger study. Consistent with antigen-driven expansion, pairs of tumor regions showed higher repertoire overlap (mean approximately 35%) than either tumor-adjacent pairs (around 17%) or tumor-blood pairs (about 14%). A significantly larger repertoire fraction was made up by the top 250 clones in tumors than in blood (p = 0.039). Since the samples were bulk and unsorted, there was no way to compare CD4+ and CD8+ T cell repertoires. Only the TCR beta chain was sequenced, so true repertoire diversity is likely underestimated because unpaired alpha chains were not captured.

Without any cell sorting, total RNA and DNA were extracted together from roughly 20-30 mg of bulk tissue using the AllPrep DNA/RNA mini kit. Between late 2015 and early 2016, 5 or 6 patients in China with histopathologically diagnosed primary liver carcinoma had their tumors surgically resected. At the time of sampling, the patients were treatment-naive and had chronic HBV infection. Each tumor was sampled at five spatially separated regions: the superior, inferior, left-lateral and right-lateral poles and the tumor centre. Histology showed that every tumor sample contained more than 80% viable tumor cells. Each fresh piece of tumor and adjacent tissue was cut in two, with one half stored in RNAlater at -80 degrees C and the other half sent for histology. The CDR3 has 17 amino acids, counting the end cysteine and phenylalanine. This entry keeps only the CDR3 DNA: 51 bases, framed from base 1. CDR1 and CDR2, looked up from the germline V gene, are LGHNA and YNFKEQ.

Using a constant-region primer and ProtoScript II reverse transcriptase, TCRbeta-specific cDNA was reverse-transcribed from approximately 0.5 ug total RNA. Construction of the TCRbeta libraries relied on three nested rounds of multiplex PCR, following a slightly modified ARM-PCR procedure. Each of the first two PCR rounds ran for around 10 cycles using multiplex TRBV1-TRBV30 forward primers together with a Cbeta reverse primer. Sample barcodes and Illumina adapters were added in a final 25-cycle PCR with Deep VentR polymerase. Before sequencing, amplicons of 200-500 bp were purified from gel using a QIAquick gel extraction kit. An Illumina HiSeq 2500 was used to sequence the TCRbeta amplicons with 250-bp paired-end reads. For the original study's pipeline: To recover full CDR3 sequences, reads were quality-trimmed using Trimmomatic v0.33 and paired reads were then merged using FLASH v1.2.11. V, D and J germline segments were assigned to the rearranged TCRbeta sequences using MiGEC v1.2.1b. Clonotype statistics and Shannon-Wiener diversity indices were calculated with VDJtools v1.0.0. To cut down on sampling bias, every analysis after diversity analysis relied on just the 250 most abundant clonotypes from each sample. TCRdb applied fastp at Q25 and MiXCR to the public reads, then kept only in-frame beta chains. Rows with one shared CDR3 protein collapse into an entry with the most common genes and DNA. For this entry, the V and J calls and clone size follow TCRdb and not the study's own pipeline. This sample gives more than 60,000 distinct CDR3 sequences in total; roughly three quarters of them show up just once. The biggest ten clones account for about 27% of the sample.

To note about this clonotype: The antigen it binds to is not known. Its ends do not fully match the called genes, so a read error is possible.

This receptor was obtained from a middle-aged man with primary liver carcinoma and hepatitis B virus infection. Sequenced material: liver tumor tissue from sampling region 4. The cell subset or site label for this specimen denotes: tumor region T4, right-lateral pole. The chain is assembled from TRBV4-2 and TRBJ2-7, and TRBD2 matches 13 of the central bases. The DNA sequence is TGTGCCACTACTGGACTAGCGGGAGTTTATAAGTCCTGTGAGCAATACTTC. Its translation is CATTGLAGVYKSCEQYF.